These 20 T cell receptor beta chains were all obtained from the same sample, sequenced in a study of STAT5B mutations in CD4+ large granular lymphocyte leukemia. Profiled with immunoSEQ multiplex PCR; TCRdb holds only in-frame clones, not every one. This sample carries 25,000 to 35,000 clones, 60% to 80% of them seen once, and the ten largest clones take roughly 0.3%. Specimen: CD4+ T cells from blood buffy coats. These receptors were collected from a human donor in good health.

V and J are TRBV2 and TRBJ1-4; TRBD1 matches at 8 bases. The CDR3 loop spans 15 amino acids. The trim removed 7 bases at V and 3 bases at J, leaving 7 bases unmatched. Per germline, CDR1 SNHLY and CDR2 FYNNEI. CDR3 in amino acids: CASTRTGYANEKLFF. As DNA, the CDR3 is TGTGCCAGCACCCGGACAGGGTATGCTAATGAAAAACTGTTTTTT.

The CDR3 DNA sequence: TGTGCCAGCAGCTTGCAGCGGGGGACCACAGATACGCAGTATTTT. This codes for CASSLQRGTTDTQYF. The chain carries TRBV5-4 and TRBJ2-3; 8 positions agree with TRBD2. The germline CDR1 and CDR2 sequences are SGHNT and YYREEE (reference sequence). CDR3 length: 15 amino acids. Trimming cost V 1 base and J 2 bases; bases outside gene matches: 3.

CDR3 sequence reads: CASSIRGQGIGNQPQHF. The CDR3 bases are TGTGCCAGTAGTATAAGAGGACAGGGAATAGGCAATCAGCCCCAGCATTTT. The genes are TRBV19 and TRBJ1-5, with 8 nucleotides matching TRBD1. In germline, CDR1 is LNHDA, CDR2 SQIVND (reference sequence). CDR3 length equals 17 residues. V lost 2 bases to trimming and J lost 2 bases; unmatched junction nucleotides: 8.

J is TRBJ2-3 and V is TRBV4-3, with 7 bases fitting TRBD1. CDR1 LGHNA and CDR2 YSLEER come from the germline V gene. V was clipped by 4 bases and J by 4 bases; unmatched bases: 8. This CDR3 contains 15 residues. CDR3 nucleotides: TGCGCCAGCAGCCCTCAGACAGGGTTTTCAGATACGCAGTATTTT. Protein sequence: CASSPQTGFSDTQYF.

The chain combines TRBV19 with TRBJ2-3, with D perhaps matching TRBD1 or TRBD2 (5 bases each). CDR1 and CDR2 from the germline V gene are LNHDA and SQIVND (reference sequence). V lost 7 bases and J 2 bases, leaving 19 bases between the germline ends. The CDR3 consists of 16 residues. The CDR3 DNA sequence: TGTGCCAGTAAAAAGAGAGTTGGGGGATCCACAGATACGCAGTATTTT. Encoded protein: CASKKRVGGSTDTQYF. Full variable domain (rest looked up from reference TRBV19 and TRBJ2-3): DGGITQSPKYLFRKEGQNVTLSCEQNLNHDAMYWYRQDPGQGLRLIYYSQIVNDFQKGDIAEGYSVSREKKESFPLTVTSAQKNPTAFYLCASKKRVGGSTDTQYFGPGTRLTVL.

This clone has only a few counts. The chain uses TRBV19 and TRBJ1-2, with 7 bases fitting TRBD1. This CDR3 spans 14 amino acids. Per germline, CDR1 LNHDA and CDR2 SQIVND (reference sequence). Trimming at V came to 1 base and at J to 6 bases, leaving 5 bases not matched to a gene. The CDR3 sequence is CASSIAEGAHGYTF. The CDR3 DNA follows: TGTGCCAGTAGTATAGCGGAGGGGGCGCATGGCTACACCTTC. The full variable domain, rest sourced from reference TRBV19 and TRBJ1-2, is DGGITQSPKYLFRKEGQNVTLSCEQNLNHDAMYWYRQDPGQGLRLIYYSQIVNDFQKGDIAEGYSVSREKKESFPLTVTSAQKNPTAFYLCASSIAEGAHGYTFGSGTRLTVV.

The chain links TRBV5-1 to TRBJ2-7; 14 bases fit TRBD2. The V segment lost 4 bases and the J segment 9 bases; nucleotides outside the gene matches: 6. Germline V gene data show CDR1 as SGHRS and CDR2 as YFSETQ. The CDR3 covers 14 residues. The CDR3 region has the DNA TGCGCCAGCAGCCAGGGACTAGCGGGAGAGGCGCAGTACTTC. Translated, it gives CASSQGLAGEAQYF. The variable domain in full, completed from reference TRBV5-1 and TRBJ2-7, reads KAGVTQTPRYLIKTRGQQVTLSCSPISGHRSVSWYQQTPGQGLQFLFEYFSETQRNKGNFPGRFSGRQFSNSRSEMNVSTLELGDSALYLCASSQGLAGEAQYFGPGTRLTVT.

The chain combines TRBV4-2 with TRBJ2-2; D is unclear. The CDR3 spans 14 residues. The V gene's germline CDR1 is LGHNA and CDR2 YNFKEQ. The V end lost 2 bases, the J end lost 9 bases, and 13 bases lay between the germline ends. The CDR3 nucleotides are TGTGCCAGCAGCCAATCCATCCAAGGACGGGAGCTGTTTTTT. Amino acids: CASSQSIQGRELFF.

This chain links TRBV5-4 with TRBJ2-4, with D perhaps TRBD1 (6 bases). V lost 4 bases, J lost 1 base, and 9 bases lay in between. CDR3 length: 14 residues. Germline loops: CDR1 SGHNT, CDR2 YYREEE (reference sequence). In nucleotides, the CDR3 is TGTGCCAGCAGCCTAGACAGGGCCAAAAACATTCAGTACTTC. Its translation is CASSLDRAKNIQYF. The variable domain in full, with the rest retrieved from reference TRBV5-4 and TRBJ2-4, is ETGVTQSPTHLIKTRGQQVTLRCSSQSGHNTVSWYQQALGQGPQFIFQYYREEENGRGNFPPRFSGLQFPNYSSELNVNALELDDSALYLCASSLDRAKNIQYFGAGTRLSVL.

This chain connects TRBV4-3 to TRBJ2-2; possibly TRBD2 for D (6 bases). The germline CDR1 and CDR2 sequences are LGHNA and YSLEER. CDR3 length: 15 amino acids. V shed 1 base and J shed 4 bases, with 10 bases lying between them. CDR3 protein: CASSQAGTSTGELFF. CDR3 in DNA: TGCGCCAGCAGCCAAGCGGGGACTTCCACCGGGGAGCTGTTTTTT.

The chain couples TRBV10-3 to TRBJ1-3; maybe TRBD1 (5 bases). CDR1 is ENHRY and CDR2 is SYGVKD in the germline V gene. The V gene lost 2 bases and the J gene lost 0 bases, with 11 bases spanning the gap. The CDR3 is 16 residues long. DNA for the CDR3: TGTGCCATCAGTGAGACGGGACGGTACTCTGGAAACACCATATATTTT. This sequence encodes CAISETGRYSGNTIYF.

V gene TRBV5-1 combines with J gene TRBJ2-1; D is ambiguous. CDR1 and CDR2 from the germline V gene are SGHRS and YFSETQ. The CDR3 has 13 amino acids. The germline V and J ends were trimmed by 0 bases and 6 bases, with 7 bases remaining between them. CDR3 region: CASSLDTSNEQFF. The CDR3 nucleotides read TGCGCCAGCAGCTTGGACACCTCCAATGAGCAGTTCTTC.

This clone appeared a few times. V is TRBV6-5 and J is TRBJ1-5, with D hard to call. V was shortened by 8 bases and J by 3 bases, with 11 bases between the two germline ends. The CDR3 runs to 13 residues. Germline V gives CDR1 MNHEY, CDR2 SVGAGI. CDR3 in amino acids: CASRTGPNQPQHF. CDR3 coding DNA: TGTGCCAGCCGAACCGGGCCCAATCAGCCCCAGCATTTT.

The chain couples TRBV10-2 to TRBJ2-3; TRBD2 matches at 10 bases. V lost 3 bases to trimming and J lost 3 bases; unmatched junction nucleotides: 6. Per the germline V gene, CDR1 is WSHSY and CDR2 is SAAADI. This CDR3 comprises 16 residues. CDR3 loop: CASSDPSGGGTDTQYF. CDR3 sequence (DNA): TGCGCCAGCAGTGATCCTAGCGGGGGCGGTACAGATACGCAGTATTTT.

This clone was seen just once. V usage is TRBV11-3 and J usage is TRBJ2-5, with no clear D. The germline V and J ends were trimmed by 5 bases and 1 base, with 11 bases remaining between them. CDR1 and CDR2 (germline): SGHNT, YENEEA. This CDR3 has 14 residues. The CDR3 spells CASSGWARQETQYF. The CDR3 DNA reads TGTGCCAGCAGCGGGTGGGCTCGCCAAGAGACCCAGTACTTC.

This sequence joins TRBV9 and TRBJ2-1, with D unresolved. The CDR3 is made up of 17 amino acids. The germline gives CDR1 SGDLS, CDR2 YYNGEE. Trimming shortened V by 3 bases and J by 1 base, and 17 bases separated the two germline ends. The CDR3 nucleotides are TGTGCCAGCAGCGAAGTCGGGCAGCCGCATTCCTACAATGAGCAGTTCTTC. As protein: CASSEVGQPHSYNEQFF.

The CDR3, as DNA: TGTGCCAGCAGCTCCCAGGCGGGGGGGCCATACAATGAGCAGTTCTTC. Translation gives CASSSQAGGPYNEQFF. V and J are TRBV4-2 and TRBJ2-1; 9 bases fit TRBD2. Germline values: CDR1 LGHNA, CDR2 YNFKEQ. The junction had 9 bases not matched to a gene; V was cut back by 5 bases and J by 4 bases. The CDR3 length is 16 residues.

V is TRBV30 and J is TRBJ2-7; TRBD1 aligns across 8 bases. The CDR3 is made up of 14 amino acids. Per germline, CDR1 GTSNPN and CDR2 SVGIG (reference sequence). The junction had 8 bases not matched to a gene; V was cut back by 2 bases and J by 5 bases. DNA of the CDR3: TGTGCCTGGAGTATTGGAGGACAGGGCCACGAGCAGTACTTC. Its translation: CAWSIGGQGHEQYF.

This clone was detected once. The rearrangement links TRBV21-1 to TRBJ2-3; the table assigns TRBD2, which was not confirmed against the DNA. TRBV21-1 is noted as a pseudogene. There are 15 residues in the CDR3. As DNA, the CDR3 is TGTGCCAGCAGCAAAGTGGTGACTAGCACAGATACGCAGTATTTT. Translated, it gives CASSKVVTSTDTQYF.

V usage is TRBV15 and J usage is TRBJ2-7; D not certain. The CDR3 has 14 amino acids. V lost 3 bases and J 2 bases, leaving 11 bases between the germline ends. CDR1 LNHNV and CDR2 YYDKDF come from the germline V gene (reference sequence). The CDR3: CATSSRFGPYEQYF. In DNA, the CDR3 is TGTGCCACCAGCAGCCGTTTCGGCCCCTACGAGCAGTACTTC.